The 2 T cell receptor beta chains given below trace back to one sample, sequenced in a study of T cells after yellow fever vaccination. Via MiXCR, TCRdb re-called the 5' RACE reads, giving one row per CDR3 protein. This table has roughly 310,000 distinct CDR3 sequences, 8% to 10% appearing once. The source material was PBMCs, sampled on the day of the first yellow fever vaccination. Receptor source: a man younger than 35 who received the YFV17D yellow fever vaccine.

The CDR3 nucleotides are TGTGCCAGCAGCTCCGGTCCCCCCAGCAACACCGGGGAGCTGTTTTTT. It translates to CASSSGPPSNTGELFF. The chain links TRBV5-6 to TRBJ2-2; D ambiguous. The germline V and J ends were trimmed by 3 bases and 2 bases, with 14 bases remaining between them. In germline, CDR1 is SGHDT, CDR2 YYEEEE. The CDR3 extends over 16 amino acids.

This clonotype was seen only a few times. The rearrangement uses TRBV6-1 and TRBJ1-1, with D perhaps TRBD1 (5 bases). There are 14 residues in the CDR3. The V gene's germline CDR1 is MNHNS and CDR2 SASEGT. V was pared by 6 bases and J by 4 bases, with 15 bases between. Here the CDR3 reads CASRGATEITEAFF. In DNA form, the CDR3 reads TGTGCCAGCAGGGGAGCGACAGAGATCACTGAAGCTTTCTTT.